These 31 T cell receptor beta chains came from one sample sequenced in a study of cytomegalovirus exposure and HLA in healthy donors. PCR employed 60 Vbeta and 13 Jbeta primers. The method was immunoSEQ multiplex PCR; TCRdb's version includes in-frame clones alone and lacks a portion of them. The sample records around 150,000 clones, under 70% being singletons. Sequencing input: PBMCs. The source of these receptors is an older woman in good health and CMV-seronegative.

This clone is a singleton in its sample. The gene calls are TRBV7-9 and TRBJ2-1; TRBD2 matches at 11 bases. From germline, CDR1 is SEHNR and CDR2 FQNEAQ (reference sequence). V gave up 6 bases and J gave up 7 bases; unmatched junction bases: 8. This CDR3 is built from 15 residues. The CDR3 protein is CASSFSGGARNEQFF. CDR3 sequence (DNA): TGTGCCAGCAGTTTTAGCGGGGGGGCCAGAAATGAGCAGTTCTTC.

This clone has a handful of counts. This rearrangement joins TRBV2 to TRBJ2-7; D gene ambiguous. The CDR3 extends over 14 amino acids. Trimming stripped 1 base from V and 0 bases from J, with 7 bases between. Germline loops: CDR1 SNHLY, CDR2 FYNNEI. Here the CDR3 DNA reads TGTGCCAGCAGTGAAGTTGCAGTCTCCTACGAGCAGTACTTC. Translated: CASSEVAVSYEQYF.

This clone appeared a few times. The chain uses TRBV6-5 and TRBJ1-3; 8 bases are shared with TRBD1. V trimming: 5 bases; J trimming: 0 bases; junction bases outside the gene matches: 0. Germline V lookup: CDR1 MNHEY, CDR2 SVGAGI. This CDR3 comprises 14 residues. CDR3 nucleotides: TGTGCCAGCAGTGGACAGGGCTCTGGAAACACCATATATTTT. Protein product: CASSGQGSGNTIYF.

J is TRBJ1-6 and V is TRBV15; maybe TRBD1 (6 bases). CDR3 length equals 12 residues. V was shortened by 8 bases and J by 10 bases, with 12 bases between the two germline ends. Germline V gene data show CDR1 as LNHNV and CDR2 as YYDKDF (reference sequence). The CDR3 DNA reads TGTGCCACCGGGGGGGGCCGGTCACCCCTCCACTTT. This translates into CATGGGRSPLHF. Full variable domain (missing parts from reference TRBV15 and TRBJ1-6): DAMVIQNPRYQVTQFGKPVTLSCSQTLNHNVMYWYQQKSSQAPKLLFHYYDKDFNNEADTPDNFQSRRPNTSFCFLDIRSPGLGDTAMYLCATGGGRSPLHFGNGTRLTVT.

This clone came up once. The chain employs TRBV2 and TRBJ2-1; 9 nucleotides agree with TRBD1. With V trimmed by 3 bases and J by 8 bases, 8 bases remained unmatched. This CDR3 comprises 15 residues. CDR1 is SNHLY and CDR2 is FYNNEI in the germline V gene. CDR3 loop: CASSESGTGWDEQFF. The CDR3 bases are TGTGCCAGCAGTGAGTCCGGGACAGGGTGGGATGAGCAGTTCTTC.

The CDR3 loop reads CASSLGRRTATDTQYF. The CDR3 region has the DNA TGCGCCAGCAGCTTGGGTAGGAGGACAGCCACAGATACGCAGTATTTT. J is TRBJ2-3 and V is TRBV5-1; tentatively, D is TRBD1 (6 bases). V lost 0 bases and J 2 bases, leaving 13 bases between the germline ends. The CDR3 runs 16 residues. Germline-derived CDR1 and CDR2 are SGHRS and YFSETQ.

The V call is TRBV6-6, the J call TRBJ2-2; no clear D. The germline V gene encodes CDR1 MNHNY and CDR2 SVGAGI (reference sequence). The germline V and J ends were trimmed by 2 bases and 4 bases, with 8 bases remaining between them. CDR3 size: 14 residues. The CDR3 DNA sequence: TGTGCCAGCAGTTACGCAGGCTTCACCGGGGAGCTGTTTTTT. Translation gives CASSYAGFTGELFF.

V and J are TRBV9 and TRBJ2-1, with 9 bases lining up with TRBD1. With 4 bases clipped from V and 8 bases from J, the junction kept 7 bases outside the gene matches. Per germline, CDR1 SGDLS and CDR2 YYNGEE. This CDR3 has 14 amino acids. The CDR3: CASSRGQGVYEQFF. In DNA, the CDR3 is TGTGCCAGCAGCAGGGGACAGGGTGTCTATGAGCAGTTCTTC.

This clone was detected a few times. J is TRBJ1-2 and V is TRBV7-9; 7 positions match TRBD1. Germline lookup yields CDR1 SEHNR and CDR2 FQNEAQ (reference sequence). The CDR3 has 15 residues. V was pared by 5 bases and J by 8 bases, with 14 bases of the junction left unmatched. As DNA, the CDR3 is TGTGCCAGCAGCCGCGGACAGGACCTGGCGCTCGGCTACACCTTC. Translated, it gives CASSRGQDLALGYTF.

The chain employs TRBV18 and TRBJ1-6; tentatively, D is TRBD1 (6 bases). The germline V gene has CDR1 KGHSH and CDR2 LQKENI. The CDR3 extends over 15 amino acids. V dropped 5 bases and J dropped 0 bases, with 8 bases sitting between them. The CDR3 DNA is TGTGCCAGCTCAAGGGGGAGCTCCTATAATTCACCCCTCCACTTT. Its translation is CASSRGSSYNSPLHF.

J is TRBJ2-5 and V is TRBV25-1; D might be TRBD2 (6 bases). The V and J ends lost 3 bases and 6 bases respectively, with 17 bases between them. CDR1 MGHDK and CDR2 SYGVNS come from the germline V gene. This CDR3 comprises 15 residues. Here the CDR3 reads CASSDPGPGRQTQYF. CDR3 sequence (DNA): TGTGCCAGCAGTGACCCTGGCCCTGGGAGGCAGACCCAGTACTTC. The full variable domain, in which reference TRBV25-1 and TRBJ2-5 provide the parts outside the CDR3, is EADIYQTPRYLVIGTGKKITLECSQTMGHDKMYWYQQDPGMELHLIHYSYGVNSTEKGDLSSESTVSRIRTEHFPLTLESARPSHTSQYLCASSDPGPGRQTQYFGPGTRLLVL.

This clone was counted only a few times. The V call is TRBV6-5, the J call TRBJ1-1; TRBD1 might be the D (6 bases). Germline CDR1 is MNHEY and CDR2 is SVGAGI. With 8 bases removed from V and 1 base from J, the gap between germline ends came to 14 bases. The length of the CDR3 is 14 residues. The CDR3 here is CASQAPTGNTEAFF. CDR3 sequence (DNA): TGTGCCAGCCAAGCCCCGACAGGGAACACTGAAGCTTTCTTT.

V and J are TRBV6-5 and TRBJ2-7, with 12 bases aligning to TRBD2. Germline CDR1 reads MNHEY; CDR2 reads SVGAGI. Germline trimming cut 4 bases from V and 9 bases from J; bases unmatched to any gene: 10. The CDR3 consists of 15 residues. The CDR3 region has the DNA TGTGCCAGCAGTTCGACTAGCGGGGGAAGCTTTGGGCAGTACTTC. Its translation is CASSSTSGGSFGQYF.

This rearrangement joins TRBV19 to TRBJ2-2; tentatively, D is TRBD1 (6 bases). Germline V gives CDR1 LNHDA, CDR2 SQIVND (reference sequence). The germline V and J ends were trimmed by 2 bases and 7 bases, with 20 bases remaining between them. The CDR3 contains 17 residues. CDR3 sequence reads: CASSIITRGQGNGELFF. In nucleotides, the CDR3 is TGTGCCAGTAGTATAATAACGAGGGGTCAGGGGAACGGGGAGCTGTTTTTT.

The chain has TRBV10-3 and TRBJ2-1; 10 bases agree with TRBD1. With 2 bases clipped from V and 2 bases from J, the junction kept 3 bases outside the gene matches. This CDR3 spans 16 amino acids. Germline values: CDR1 ENHRY, CDR2 SYGVKD. The CDR3 region is CAISEGQGGAYNEQFF. CDR3 nucleotide sequence: TGTGCCATCAGTGAGGGACAGGGGGGGGCCTACAATGAGCAGTTCTTC.

The V call is TRBV7-8, the J call TRBJ1-2; 9 positions match TRBD1. The V gene's germline CDR1 is SGHVS and CDR2 FQNEAQ. The J segment lost 8 bases and the V segment lost 5 bases, leaving 9 bases of the junction unmatched. The length of the CDR3 is 14 residues. CDR3: CASSPRTGERGYTF. Here the CDR3 DNA reads TGTGCCAGCAGCCCCAGGACAGGGGAGAGGGGCTACACCTTC.

The rearrangement links TRBV28 to TRBJ1-6; TRBD1 might be the D (5 bases). V dropped 7 bases and J dropped 9 bases, with 10 bases sitting between them. Germline V gene lookup returns CDR1 MDHEN and CDR2 SYDVKM. This CDR3 contains 12 residues. Here the CDR3 reads CASKSGISPLHF. The CDR3 DNA sequence: TGTGCCAGCAAGTCAGGGATTTCACCCCTCCACTTT. Together with reference TRBV28 and TRBJ1-6, the CDR3 gives the full variable domain: DVKVTQSSRYLVKRTGEKVFLECVQDMDHENMFWYRQDPGLGLRLIYFSYDVKMKEKGDIPEGYSVSREKKERFSLILESASTNQTSMYLCASKSGISPLHFGNGTRLTVT.

This chain links TRBV28 with TRBJ1-5; 10 positions match TRBD1. Trimming at V came to 6 bases and at J to 5 bases, leaving 4 bases not matched to a gene. The germline V gene has CDR1 MDHEN and CDR2 SYDVKM. The CDR3 extends over 14 amino acids. The CDR3: CASSRTGGYQPQHF. The CDR3 DNA reads as TGTGCCAGCAGCCGGACAGGGGGTTATCAGCCCCAGCATTTT.

J is TRBJ2-5 and V is TRBV10-3, with TRBD2 matching over 7 bases. Trimming cost V 2 bases and J 5 bases; bases outside gene matches: 11. The CDR3 has 16 residues. Germline assignment: CDR1 ENHRY and CDR2 SYGVKD. Here the CDR3 reads CAISEPRPGLGETQYF. Here the CDR3 DNA reads TGTGCCATCAGTGAGCCCCGGCCCGGACTAGGGGAGACCCAGTACTTC.

The chain recombines TRBV7-9 with TRBJ2-7; 9 positions match TRBD1. The CDR3 is 15 residues long. With 1 base clipped from V and 1 base from J, the junction kept 2 bases outside the gene matches. Germline CDR1 reads SEHNR; CDR2 reads FQNEAQ (reference sequence). The CDR3 loop is CASSLGDRGSYEQYF. In nucleotides, the CDR3 is TGTGCCAGCAGCTTAGGAGACAGGGGGTCCTACGAGCAGTACTTC.

This sequence joins TRBV6-5 and TRBJ1-2; TRBD1 matches 8 bases. Looked up from germline, CDR1 is MNHEY and CDR2 is SVGAGI. The CDR3 is made up of 14 amino acids. Trimming took 8 bases from V and 0 from J; bases not matched to a gene: 5. CDR3 nucleotides: TGTGCCAGCGGGGGACAGGTAGCTAACTATGGCTACACCTTC. It specifies CASGGQVANYGYTF.

The rearrangement joins TRBV7-2 to TRBJ2-2; 9 nucleotides align to TRBD1. The CDR3 contains 16 residues. Per the germline V gene, CDR1 is SGHTA and CDR2 is FQGNSA. V dropped 4 bases and J dropped 6; count of bases not matched to a gene: 9. The DNA of the CDR3 is TGTGCCAGCAGCTCCGGACAGGGGATTAAGTCCGGGGAGCTGTTTTTT. Translated, it gives CASSSGQGIKSGELFF.

This clone was detected only a few times. The genes are TRBV19 and TRBJ2-3; 10 bases fit TRBD2. The CDR3 runs 14 residues. Trimming took 5 bases from V and 3 from J; bases not matched to a gene: 2. Germline V CDR1 and CDR2: LNHDA, SQIVND (reference sequence). Here the CDR3 reads CASSLAGETDTQYF. The CDR3 nucleotides read TGTGCCAGTAGTCTAGCGGGGGAGACAGATACGCAGTATTTT.

This rearrangement joins TRBV27 to TRBJ2-1; 7 nucleotides match TRBD2. Germline V CDR1 and CDR2: MNHEY, SMNVEV (reference sequence). CDR3 size: 17 residues. Unmatched junction bases numbered 12, after V lost 4 bases and J lost 3 bases. The CDR3 DNA reads TGTGCCAGCAGTTATCGGGTCGTGGGGGGGAACTACAATGAGCAGTTCTTC. It yields the protein CASSYRVVGGNYNEQFF.

This chain joins TRBV27 and TRBJ1-5; D gene ambiguous. Trimming removed 6 bases at V and 5 bases at J, with 11 bases between. Per the germline V gene, CDR1 is MNHEY and CDR2 is SMNVEV (reference sequence). The CDR3 extends over 13 amino acids. CDR3 residues: CASRGAAYQPQHF. In nucleotides, the CDR3 is TGTGCCAGCAGGGGAGCCGCCTATCAGCCCCAGCATTTT.

This chain joins TRBV7-3 and TRBJ2-5; 8 bases agree with TRBD2. Losses at the gene ends were 4 bases for V and 4 bases for J; bases not matched to a gene: 2. This CDR3 is 13 amino acids long. Germline-derived CDR1 and CDR2 are SGHTA and FQGTGA. The CDR3 DNA sequence: TGTGCCAGCAGCTCGGGGGGGACAGAGACCCAGTACTTC. Encoded protein: CASSSGGTETQYF.

This clone has a single count. This chain uses TRBV7-8 with TRBJ2-7; tentative D call: TRBD2 (5 bases). CDR3 length equals 17 residues. CDR1 is SGHVS, CDR2 FQNEAQ, per germline. Between the trimmed V and J ends, which lost 4 bases and 4 bases, there was a span of 23 bases. Here the CDR3 DNA reads TGTGCCAGCAGCTCGGGGTGGGGTTTGTCGATGGGGTACGAGCAGTACTTC. Translation gives CASSSGWGLSMGYEQYF. The complete variable domain, with remaining parts taken from reference TRBV7-8 and TRBJ2-7, reads GAGVSQSPRYKVAKRGQDVALRCDPISGHVSLFWYQQALGQGPEFLTYFQNEAQLDKSGLPSDRFFAERPEGSVSTLKIQRTQQEDSAVYLCASSSGWGLSMGYEQYFGPGTRLTVT.

The chain couples TRBV28 to TRBJ2-7; perhaps TRBD1 as D (6 bases). Per germline, CDR1 MDHEN and CDR2 SYDVKM. Trimming took off 5 bases at V and 0 bases at J, with 14 bases between the two ends. The CDR3 spans 15 residues. The CDR3 region is CASSPRGLSSYEQYF. As DNA, the CDR3 is TGTGCCAGCAGTCCCAGGGGCCTGAGCTCCTACGAGCAGTACTTC.

The chain joins TRBV7-6 to TRBJ2-3; 10 bases are a match to TRBD2. With 5 bases clipped from V and 1 base from J, the junction kept 3 bases outside the gene matches. Per the germline V gene, CDR1 is SGHVS and CDR2 is FNYEAQ. The CDR3 is made up of 15 amino acids. In DNA, the CDR3 is TGTGCCAGCAGCCTTAGCGGGGGGCGCACAGATACGCAGTATTTT. This encodes CASSLSGGRTDTQYF.

The chain uses TRBV5-6 and TRBJ1-2; D is perhaps TRBD1 (5 bases). The V and J ends lost 5 bases and 4 bases respectively, with 15 bases between them. Germline CDR1 is SGHDT and CDR2 is YYEEEE. The CDR3 has 14 amino acids. This chain's CDR3 is CASRVTDRPYGYTF. The CDR3 nucleotides read TGTGCCAGCAGAGTCACAGACAGACCCTATGGCTACACCTTC.

This chain joins TRBV6-5 and TRBJ2-1, with a weak D call TRBD1 (7 bases). Germline CDR1 is MNHEY and CDR2 is SVGAGI. This CDR3 has 15 residues. V was cut by 6 bases and J by 3 bases, with 15 bases left in between. The CDR3 loop reads CASSLRQGGYNEQFF. The CDR3 DNA reads TGTGCCAGCAGCCTCCGACAGGGAGGCTACAATGAGCAGTTCTTC.